The 17 T cell receptor beta chains listed next were all sequenced from one sample in a study of cytomegalovirus exposure and HLA in healthy donors. Profiled with immunoSEQ multiplex PCR; TCRdb holds only in-frame clones, not every one. The sample records roughly 75,000 clones, 70% to 90% being singletons. The material sequenced was PBMCs. These receptor sequences come from a man in his thirties or forties in good health and CMV-seronegative.

The J gene is TRBJ2-3, the V gene TRBV18, with 7 bases matching TRBD2. V was clipped by 3 bases and J by 0 bases; unmatched bases: 9. Per the germline V gene, CDR1 is KGHSH and CDR2 is LQKENI. The CDR3 totals 17 residues. CDR3 sequence (DNA): TGTGCCAGCTCACCCCCCGGGAGGCGGGAGAGCACAGATACGCAGTATTTT. Its protein is CASSPPGRRESTDTQYF.

The genes are TRBV5-6 and TRBJ2-3, with 12 nucleotides matching TRBD2. CDR3 length: 15 amino acids. Germline-derived CDR1 and CDR2 are SGHDT and YYEEEE. V was pared by 5 bases and J by 3 bases, with 4 bases of the junction left unmatched. The CDR3 region has the DNA TGTGCCAGCAGTCTAGCGGGGGGGGGTACAGATACGCAGTATTTT. Its translation is CASSLAGGGTDTQYF. Using reference TRBV5-6 and TRBJ2-3 for the parts outside the CDR3, the full variable domain is DAGVTQSPTHLIKTRGQQVTLRCSPKSGHDTVSWYQQALGQGPQFIFQYYEEEERQRGNFPDRFSGHQFPNYSSELNVNALLLGDSALYLCASSLAGGGTDTQYFGPGTRLTVL.

The rearrangement uses TRBV6-1 and TRBJ2-7; tentative D call: TRBD2 (6 bases). Trimming shortened V by 1 base and J by 2 bases, and 18 bases separated the two germline ends. The CDR3 runs 17 residues. CDR1 is MNHNS, CDR2 SASEGT, per germline. The CDR3, as DNA: TGTGCCAGCAGTGAAGGGGAGTGGGCGGGACCGGCCTACGAGCAGTACGTC. It translates to CASSEGEWAGPAYEQYV.

The chain has TRBV7-8 and TRBJ2-1; 14 bases agree with TRBD2. CDR1 and CDR2 from the germline V gene are SGHVS and FQNEAQ. J gave up 4 bases and V 4 bases, and 3 bases lay outside the gene matches. CDR3 length: 16 amino acids. CDR3 nucleotides: TGTGCCAGCAGCTCCCGGACTAGCGGGGGGTACAATGAGCAGTTCTTC. It yields the protein CASSSRTSGGYNEQFF. Full variable domain (remainder filled in from reference TRBV7-8 and TRBJ2-1): GAGVSQSPRYKVAKRGQDVALRCDPISGHVSLFWYQQALGQGPEFLTYFQNEAQLDKSGLPSDRFFAERPEGSVSTLKIQRTQQEDSAVYLCASSSRTSGGYNEQFFGPGTRLTVL.

V gene TRBV18 combines with J gene TRBJ2-2; D gene ambiguous. The V and J ends lost 0 bases and 6 bases respectively, with 8 bases between them. Germline CDR1 reads KGHSH; CDR2 reads LQKENI. The CDR3 loop spans 14 amino acids. DNA of the CDR3: TGTGCCAGCTCACCACCGGGCTCGGCCGGGGAGCTGTTTTTT. Translating it yields CASSPPGSAGELFF.

This sequence joins TRBV6-5 and TRBJ2-1, with D maybe TRBD1 (6 bases). V gave up 4 bases and J gave up 8 bases, with 12 bases separating them. The CDR3 consists of 13 residues. Germline V gene sequence: CDR1 MNHEY, CDR2 SVGAGI. CDR3 region: CASSSDSLDEQFF. The CDR3 coding sequence is TGTGCCAGCAGTTCGGACAGTCTCGATGAGCAGTTCTTC.

The V and J genes are TRBV6-4 and TRBJ2-2; maybe TRBD2 (5 bases). This CDR3 has 14 residues. V lost 0 bases to trimming and J lost 3 bases, with 5 bases between them. Looked up from germline, CDR1 is MRHNA and CDR2 is SNTAGT. In nucleotides, the CDR3 is TGTGCCAGCAGTGACTCTAGCGACACCGGGGAGCTGTTTTTT. Its translation is CASSDSSDTGELFF.

The chain couples TRBV6-6 to TRBJ2-2; 9 positions match TRBD2. V was clipped by 7 bases and J by 6 bases; unmatched bases: 6. Germline V gene sequence: CDR1 MNHNY, CDR2 SVGAGI (reference sequence). The CDR3 covers 14 residues. As DNA, the CDR3 is TGTGCCAGCAAGGACGCGGGGGGGCCCGGGGAGCTGTTTTTT. Protein: CASKDAGGPGELFF.

This chain links TRBV6-1 with TRBJ2-6; D not certain. Germline CDR1 reads MNHNS; CDR2 reads SASEGT. CDR3 length: 15 amino acids. V was pared by 4 bases and J by 1 base, with 8 bases between. The CDR3 loop reads CASSAKSSGANVLTF. CDR3 coding DNA: TGTGCCAGCAGTGCGAAGAGTTCTGGGGCCAACGTCCTGACTTTC.

V is TRBV6-1 and J is TRBJ2-5, with D perhaps matching TRBD1 (6 bases). The CDR3 has 14 residues. V lost 6 bases and J 5 bases, leaving 16 bases between the germline ends. Germline CDR1 and CDR2: MNHNS and SASEGT. CDR3 nucleotide sequence: TGTGCCAGCAGCCGAAAAGGGGGTGAGGAGACCCAGTACTTC. Translated, it gives CASSRKGGEETQYF.

Note on this clone: The junction and the germline gene differ at one end; a read error may be behind it. The V and J genes are TRBV4-3 and TRBJ2-3, with a weak D call TRBD2 (6 bases). Germline V gives CDR1 LGHNA, CDR2 YSLEER. This CDR3 has 17 residues. CDR3 amino acids: CASSQDLRASVTDTQYF. The CDR3, as DNA: TGCGCCAGTAGCCAAGACCTTCGGGCTAGCGTGACAGATACGCAGTATTTT.

The chain couples TRBV7-9 to TRBJ2-3; TRBD2 might be the D (6 bases). The germline V gene encodes CDR1 SEHNR and CDR2 FQNEAQ (reference sequence). V was pared by 1 base and J by 0 bases, with 8 bases between. This CDR3 spans 15 amino acids. This chain's CDR3 is CASSLDGGSTDTQYF. CDR3 DNA sequence: TGTGCCAGCAGCTTAGATGGAGGGAGCACAGATACGCAGTATTTT.

This clone is a singleton in its sample. This rearrangement joins TRBV6-6 to TRBJ1-5, with TRBD1 identical over 7 bases. J lost 3 bases, V lost 7 bases, and 3 bases had no gene match. CDR3 length: 13 residues. Germline loops: CDR1 MNHNY, CDR2 SVGAGI (reference sequence). CDR3 nucleotide sequence: TGTGCCAGCAAAGGGGGCGCCAATCAGCCCCAGCATTTT. Translated: CASKGGANQPQHF.

CDR3 sequence reads: CASSSGVADEQYF. In DNA, the CDR3 is TGTGCCAGCAGTTCCGGGGTCGCGGACGAGCAGTACTTC. The chain joins TRBV28 to TRBJ2-7, with D tentatively TRBD2 (5 bases). This CDR3 spans 13 amino acids. V lost 4 bases and J lost 5, with 12 bases in between. The germline CDR1 and CDR2 sequences are MDHEN and SYDVKM. Full variable domain (remainder filled in from reference TRBV28 and TRBJ2-7): DVKVTQSSRYLVKRTGEKVFLECVQDMDHENMFWYRQDPGLGLRLIYFSYDVKMKEKGDIPEGYSVSREKKERFSLILESASTNQTSMYLCASSSGVADEQYFGPGTRLTVT.

A single count supports this clone. This sequence joins TRBV11-2 and TRBJ2-7; D not certain. The germline CDR1 and CDR2 sequences are SGHAT and FQNNGV. Trimming left V 1 base short and J 6 bases short, with 4 bases between. This CDR3 is 11 amino acids long. DNA for the CDR3: TGTGCCAGCAGCTTAGGGAGCGAGCAGTACGTC. Translated: CASSLGSEQYV.

This chain connects TRBV2 to TRBJ1-5; 9 bases fit TRBD1. CDR3 length equals 15 residues. J lost 3 bases, V lost 6 bases, and 6 bases had no gene match. Looked up from germline, CDR1 is SNHLY and CDR2 is FYNNEI. The CDR3 DNA follows: TGTGCCAGCAGACCGGGACAGGGTTTCAATCAGCCCCAGCATTTT. As protein: CASRPGQGFNQPQHF.

The chain employs TRBV18 and TRBJ1-1; 9 nucleotides align to TRBD1. The CDR3 runs to 13 residues. Looked up from germline, CDR1 is KGHSH and CDR2 is LQKENI. Trimming took 7 bases from V and 7 from J; bases not matched to a gene: 7. The chain's CDR3 is CASYRTGGGEAFF. CDR3 coding DNA: TGTGCCAGCTACCGAACAGGGGGCGGTGAAGCTTTCTTT.